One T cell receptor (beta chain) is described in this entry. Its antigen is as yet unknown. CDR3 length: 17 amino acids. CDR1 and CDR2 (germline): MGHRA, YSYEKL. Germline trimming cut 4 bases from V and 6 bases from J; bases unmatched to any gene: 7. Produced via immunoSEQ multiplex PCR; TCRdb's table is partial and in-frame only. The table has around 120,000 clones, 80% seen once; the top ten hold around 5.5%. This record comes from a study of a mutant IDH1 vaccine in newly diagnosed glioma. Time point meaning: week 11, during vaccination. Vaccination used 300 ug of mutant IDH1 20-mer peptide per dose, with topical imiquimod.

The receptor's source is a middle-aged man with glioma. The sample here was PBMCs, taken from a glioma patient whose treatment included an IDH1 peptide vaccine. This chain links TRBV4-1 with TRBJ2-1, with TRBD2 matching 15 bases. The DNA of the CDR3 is TGCGCCAGCAGCCCCGCGCAGGGACTAGCGGGGGGCAATGAGCAGTTCTTC. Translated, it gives CASSPAQGLAGGNEQFF.